The next 32 T cell receptor beta chains were all read from a single sample in a study of shared clonotypes between healthy human individuals. TCRdb's copy holds only in-frame clones and misses some; the assay was immunoSEQ multiplex PCR. The sample lists 1,500,000 or so clones, roughly 95% occurring once. The sample taken for sequencing was naive CD4+ T cells sorted from blood. Documented subset: CD45RA+ positively selected. These receptors came from a man aged 30 to 45 in good health.

The J gene is TRBJ2-7, the V gene TRBV5-1; 10 nucleotides line up with TRBD1. Germline CDR1 is SGHRS and CDR2 is YFSETQ. Trimming removed 3 bases from V and 5 bases from J; junction bases left unmatched: 2. The CDR3 is 13 amino acids. The CDR3 reads CASSWTGGDEQYF. The CDR3, as DNA: TGCGCCAGCAGCTGGACAGGGGGGGACGAGCAGTACTTC.

CDR3 nucleotide sequence: TGTGCCAGCAGCGAGGACAGTAACTACAATGAGCAGTTCTTC. It translates to CASSEDSNYNEQFF. The chain uses TRBV4-2 and TRBJ2-1, with a possible D match to TRBD1 (6 bases). Germline CDR1 LGHNA, CDR2 YNFKEQ. This CDR3 is built from 14 residues. V lost 5 bases and J 3 bases, leaving 11 bases between the germline ends.

The chain employs TRBV19 and TRBJ2-1; tentatively, D is TRBD2 (6 bases). The CDR3 is 14 amino acids. Germline assignment: CDR1 LNHDA and CDR2 SQIVND (reference sequence). Deletions cut 4 bases from V and 3 bases from J, with 10 bases between. CDR3 region: CASSTGTRYNEQFF. The CDR3 DNA follows: TGTGCCAGTAGTACCGGGACTCGCTACAATGAGCAGTTCTTC.

The chain recombines TRBV27 with TRBJ2-5; a possible D gene is TRBD1 (6 bases). The CDR3 is 16 residues long. V was cut by 6 bases and J by 2 bases, with 19 bases left in between. From germline, CDR1 is MNHEY and CDR2 SMNVEV (reference sequence). CDR3 DNA sequence: TGTGCCAGCAGCACGAAGACAGGTTTCATTCAAGAGACCCAGTACTTC. It codes for CASSTKTGFIQETQYF.

CDR3 DNA: TGCGCCAGCAGCATCGGACTAGCGGGAGTTGTCTACAATGAGCAGTTCTTC. Translated: CASSIGLAGVVYNEQFF. The chain employs TRBV5-1 and TRBJ2-1, with TRBD2 identical over 13 bases. CDR1 and CDR2 (germline): SGHRS, YFSETQ. The CDR3 contains 17 residues. The trim removed 4 bases at V and 3 bases at J, leaving 7 bases unmatched.

The rearrangement links TRBV5-1 to TRBJ2-3; possibly TRBD1 or TRBD2 for D (5 bases each). This CDR3 has 14 residues. Trimming took 2 bases from V and 4 from J, leaving 11 bases between them. Germline V lookup: CDR1 SGHRS, CDR2 YFSETQ. DNA of the CDR3: TGCGCCAGCAGCTTCAGGGACGGGGCAGATACGCAGTATTTT. Protein product: CASSFRDGADTQYF.

V usage is TRBV6-6 and J usage is TRBJ1-1; D call uncertain. V dropped 0 bases and J dropped 4 bases, with 12 bases sitting between them. Germline CDR1 MNHNY, CDR2 SVGAGI (reference sequence). This CDR3 region has 15 residues. This chain's CDR3 is CASSYSLGSGTEAFF. Written as DNA, the CDR3 is TGTGCCAGCAGTTACTCTTTGGGATCTGGCACTGAAGCTTTCTTT.

V and J are TRBV7-9 and TRBJ1-2; D gene uncertain. Trimming took off 5 bases at V and 0 bases at J, with 19 bases between the two ends. CDR3 length equals 17 residues. Germline CDR1 and CDR2: SEHNR and FQNEAQ (reference sequence). CDR3 protein: CASSARRASITNYGYTF. The CDR3 DNA sequence: TGTGCCAGCAGCGCGCGCCGGGCCTCCATCACTAACTATGGCTACACCTTC.

V usage is TRBV7-9 and J usage is TRBJ1-4, with 11 nucleotides matching TRBD1. Germline assignment: CDR1 SEHNR and CDR2 FQNEAQ (reference sequence). Germline trimming cut 8 bases from V and 0 bases from J; bases unmatched to any gene: 11. This CDR3 region has 18 residues. The CDR3 nucleotides read TGTGCCAGCTCAACCGGGACAGGGGGAATTTCAACTAATGAAAAACTGTTTTTT. Residues: CASSTGTGGISTNEKLFF.

This rearrangement joins TRBV2 to TRBJ2-7, with D possibly matching TRBD2 (6 bases). The germline V gene encodes CDR1 SNHLY and CDR2 FYNNEI. This CDR3 has 13 amino acids. Trimming stripped 8 bases from V and 5 bases from J, with 16 bases between. The CDR3 is CASFTGEGDEQYF. In nucleotides, the CDR3 is TGTGCCAGCTTTACGGGAGAGGGCGACGAGCAGTACTTC.

CDR3 coding DNA: TGTGCCAGCAGCTTAGGGGGAGGGCCCGCCGGGGAGCTGTTTTTT. Amino acids: CASSLGGGPAGELFF. The chain links TRBV7-3 to TRBJ2-2, with TRBD2 identical over 7 bases. Germline V gene lookup returns CDR1 SGHTA and CDR2 FQGTGA. With V trimmed by 2 bases and J by 6 bases, 6 bases remained unmatched. The CDR3 is 15 residues long.

The chain carries TRBV9 and TRBJ2-5; 11 nucleotides agree with TRBD1. The CDR3 sequence is 16 residues long. The V and J ends lost 1 base and 2 bases, in that order; junction bases with no gene match: 4. The germline gives CDR1 SGDLS, CDR2 YYNGEE. The CDR3 DNA is TGTGCCAGCAGCGTATCCGGGACAGGGGGACAAGAGACCCAGTACTTC. Translation gives CASSVSGTGGQETQYF.

The chain has TRBV5-5 and TRBJ2-2; D remains ambiguous. V gave up 4 bases and J gave up 0 bases, with 7 bases separating them. This CDR3 is built from 14 residues. Germline-derived CDR1 and CDR2 are SGHKS and YYEKEE (reference sequence). The CDR3, as DNA: TGTGCCAGCAGCCGGACCACGAACACCGGGGAGCTGTTTTTT. The encoded protein is CASSRTTNTGELFF.

On this clone itself: The same CDR3 is also encoded by other DNA sequences in this sample. CDR3 nucleotides: TGTGCCAGCAGTTACCTAGGACGGGATGGCTACACCTTC. Translated, it gives CASSYLGRDGYTF. The rearrangement links TRBV6-5 to TRBJ1-2, with unresolved D. Trimming removed 2 bases from V and 6 bases from J, with 10 bases in between. Germline loops: CDR1 MNHEY, CDR2 SVGAGI. CDR3 size: 13 residues.

This chain uses TRBV5-5 with TRBJ1-5; D perhaps matches TRBD1 (6 bases). CDR1 is SGHKS and CDR2 is YYEKEE in the germline V gene (reference sequence). The CDR3 covers 14 residues. V lost 4 bases, J lost 4 bases, and 12 bases lay in between. The chain's CDR3 is CASSIGTHNQPQHF. The CDR3 nucleotides are TGTGCCAGCAGCATCGGGACACATAATCAGCCCCAGCATTTT.

The chain recombines TRBV28 with TRBJ2-1; D not resolved. V lost 6 bases and J 7 bases, leaving 4 bases between the germline ends. There are 10 residues in the CDR3. Germline assignment: CDR1 MDHEN and CDR2 SYDVKM. The CDR3, as DNA: TGTGCCAGCAGCACAAATGAGCAGTTCTTC. Residues: CASSTNEQFF.

This chain links TRBV7-9 with TRBJ2-7, with 13 bases fitting TRBD2. The germline V gene encodes CDR1 SEHNR and CDR2 FQNEAQ (reference sequence). This CDR3 region has 18 residues. J gave up 0 bases and V 6 bases, and 11 bases lay outside the gene matches. This CDR3 is CASSFTGTSGARSYEQYF. In DNA form, the CDR3 reads TGTGCCAGCAGTTTTACCGGGACTAGCGGGGCCCGCTCCTACGAGCAGTACTTC. Supplemented by reference TRBV7-9 and TRBJ2-7, the full variable domain reads DTGVSQNPRHKITKRGQNVTFRCDPISEHNRLYWYRQTLGQGPEFLTYFQNEAQLEKSRLLSDRFSAERPKGSFSTLEIQRTEQGDSAMYLCASSFTGTSGARSYEQYFGPGTRLTVT.

The genes are TRBV29-1 and TRBJ1-1; TRBD1 matches 8 bases. Germline CDR1 is SQVTM and CDR2 is ANQGSEA. The CDR3 runs 13 residues. Losses at the gene ends were 3 bases for V and 6 bases for J; bases not matched to a gene: 6. This CDR3 is CSVEDRVGPEAFF. The CDR3 nucleotides are TGCAGCGTTGAGGACAGGGTGGGCCCTGAAGCTTTCTTT.

This chain uses TRBV18 with TRBJ2-6; D call uncertain. The CDR3 covers 18 residues. From germline, CDR1 is KGHSH and CDR2 LQKENI. V lost 0 bases and J lost 0, with 12 bases in between. The CDR3 is CASSPPIQSGSGANVLTF. CDR3 in DNA: TGTGCCAGCTCACCACCGATCCAGTCTGGCTCTGGGGCCAACGTCCTGACTTTC.

The chain uses TRBV5-1 and TRBJ2-5, with 9 positions matching TRBD1. CDR3 size: 19 residues. V was clipped by 4 bases and J by 5 bases; unmatched bases: 21. CDR1 and CDR2 from the germline V gene are SGHRS and YFSETQ. DNA of the CDR3: TGCGCCAGCAGCCATGGACAGGGGTGGCAGGGAGAAAGGTGGGAGACCCAGTACTTC. Residues: CASSHGQGWQGERWETQYF. The variable domain in full, with the rest retrieved from reference TRBV5-1 and TRBJ2-5, is KAGVTQTPRYLIKTRGQQVTLSCSPISGHRSVSWYQQTPGQGLQFLFEYFSETQRNKGNFPGRFSGRQFSNSRSEMNVSTLELGDSALYLCASSHGQGWQGERWETQYFGPGTRLLVL.

Regarding this clone: The sample holds other DNA sequences that translate to the same CDR3. V is TRBV11-2 and J is TRBJ1-5; maybe TRBD1 (5 bases). The CDR3 consists of 13 residues. V was shortened by 4 bases and J by 4 bases, with 8 bases between the two germline ends. CDR1 SGHAT and CDR2 FQNNGV come from the germline V gene. For the CDR3, the DNA is TGTGCCAGCAGCTCAGGGTTGAATCAGCCCCAGCATTTT. Its protein product is CASSSGLNQPQHF.

The V call is TRBV29-1, the J call TRBJ2-5; the D gene could be TRBD1 or TRBD2 (5 bases each). V lost 6 bases to trimming and J lost 5 bases, with 10 bases between them. The germline CDR1 and CDR2 sequences are SQVTM and ANQGSEA. The length of the CDR3 is 11 residues. The CDR3 DNA reads as TGCAGCGTGGGGGAAGCCGAGACCCAGTACTTC. It encodes CSVGEAETQYF.

This chain joins TRBV6-1 and TRBJ2-7, with D unresolved. Trimming removed 6 bases at V and 3 bases at J, with 12 bases between. The germline V gene encodes CDR1 MNHNS and CDR2 SASEGT. This CDR3 is 13 amino acids long. The CDR3 is CASRGSASYEQYF. CDR3 nucleotide sequence: TGTGCCAGCAGGGGAAGCGCTAGCTACGAGCAGTACTTC.

The genes are TRBV5-5 and TRBJ2-7, with D possibly called TRBD1 or TRBD2 (5 bases each). Trimming left V 4 bases short and J 4 bases short, with 24 bases between. The CDR3 sequence is 17 residues long. Germline-derived CDR1 and CDR2 are SGHKS and YYEKEE (reference sequence). The CDR3 here is CASSPPRDRRKGYEQYF. The CDR3 coding sequence is TGTGCCAGCAGCCCCCCCCGGGACCGTAGAAAGGGTTACGAGCAGTACTTC.

This chain uses TRBV29-1 with TRBJ2-7, with a possible D match to TRBD1 (5 bases). The CDR3 consists of 12 residues. Germline V CDR1 and CDR2: SQVTM, ANQGSEA. Between the trimmed V and J ends, which lost 3 bases and 8 bases, there was a span of 14 bases. The CDR3, as DNA: TGCAGCGTTGACGTTGGGCAGGGCAAGCAGTACTTC. Protein sequence: CSVDVGQGKQYF.

In the case of this clone: The sample contains more than one DNA sequence encoding this CDR3. V is TRBV2 and J is TRBJ1-5, with 8 nucleotides matching TRBD1. The V gene's germline CDR1 is SNHLY and CDR2 FYNNEI. J was trimmed by 7 bases and V by 4 bases; bases with no gene match: 6. The CDR3 runs 14 residues. CDR3 sequence: CASSGQGLGQPQHF. The CDR3 DNA sequence: TGTGCCAGCAGTGGACAGGGGCTTGGGCAGCCCCAGCATTTT.

The V gene is TRBV5-8, the J gene TRBJ1-2, with D possibly TRBD1 on 5 matching bases. Germline values: CDR1 SGHTS, CDR2 YDEGEE. Deletions cut 1 base from V and 3 bases from J, with 10 bases between. This CDR3 has 14 amino acids. In nucleotides, the CDR3 is TGTGCCAGCAGCTTGCTGGGAGGGGACTATGGCTACACCTTC. Translating it yields CASSLLGGDYGYTF.

The chain uses TRBV5-1 and TRBJ2-5; TRBD1 aligns across 8 bases. This CDR3 contains 16 residues. Germline-derived CDR1 and CDR2 are SGHRS and YFSETQ. Trimming took 0 bases from V and 5 from J; bases not matched to a gene: 9. The CDR3 DNA follows: TGCGCCAGCAGCTTGGCCAGGGGGCTTGGTAGGGAGACCCAGTACTTC. It yields the protein CASSLARGLGRETQYF.

The rearrangement uses TRBV6-1 and TRBJ2-3; TRBD2 agrees at 8 bases. The trim removed 4 bases at V and 1 base at J, leaving 4 bases unmatched. CDR3 length: 15 residues. The V gene's germline CDR1 is MNHNS and CDR2 SASEGT. In DNA form, the CDR3 reads TGTGCCAGCAGTGCTACAGCGGGGGGCACAGATACGCAGTATTTT. Its translation: CASSATAGGTDTQYF.

The chain recombines TRBV30 with TRBJ1-5, with 7 bases lining up with TRBD1. The V segment lost 4 bases and the J segment 9 bases; nucleotides outside the gene matches: 15. Per germline, CDR1 GTSNPN and CDR2 SVGIG (reference sequence). The CDR3 is made up of 15 amino acids. The CDR3: CAWTLGQVRGRPQHF. Written as DNA, the CDR3 is TGTGCCTGGACCCTAGGACAGGTCCGGGGGAGGCCCCAGCATTTT.

The genes are TRBV11-2 and TRBJ2-1; tentative D call: TRBD2 (5 bases). CDR1 is SGHAT, CDR2 FQNNGV, per germline. V lost 7 bases and J 10 bases, leaving 17 bases between the germline ends. This CDR3 comprises 13 residues. CDR3 in DNA: TGTGCCAGCACCCCCGTTTGGCGAGGGGAGCAGTTCTTC. Residues: CASTPVWRGEQFF.

The rearrangement links TRBV4-3 to TRBJ1-1, with a weak D call TRBD1 (5 bases). Germline assignment: CDR1 LGHNA and CDR2 YSLEER. Trimming took 0 bases from V and 3 from J, leaving 11 bases between them. The CDR3 contains 15 residues. The DNA for the CDR3 is TGCGCCAGCAGCCAAGATCGTCAGGGCTACACTGAAGCTTTCTTT. Translation: CASSQDRQGYTEAFF.